This T cell receptor (beta chain) was sequenced in a study of T cell repertoires in cytomegalovirus infection. Across the study: Researchers turned to recently identified HLA-C-restricted CMV epitopes as well as well-studied HLA-B-restricted ones. Based on public TCR beta signatures, there were indications of CMV infection and of a matching HLA type. Overall study findings and caveats: Dominating the ex vivo response were TCR beta clonotypes that were CMV-specific and HLA-C-restricted. Cumulative public TCR beta family frequency identified CMV carriers with the relevant HLA.

This clonotype has ten or more counts. Antigen unknown. Trimming shortened V by 1 base and J by 5 bases, and 15 bases separated the two germline ends. Germline values: CDR1 SGHTA, CDR2 FQGNSA. The CDR3 runs 16 residues. TCRdb reanalysed the reads using MiXCR and keeps one entry per CDR3 protein. The sample holds 250,000 to 400,000 distinct CDR3 sequences, 25% seen once. The chain is built from TRBV7-2 and TRBJ1-5; the D is unclear. The clonotype originates from a human donor in good health (CMV status not recorded). Some clones in this sample may be carry-over from other donors' samples. This specimen was cultured PBMCs, taken from culture after CMV antigen stimulation. CDR3 DNA: TGTGCCAGCAGCTTAGGGGCAGGAGGCGGGTATCAGCCCCAGCATTTT. This sequence encodes CASSLGAGGGYQPQHF.